This T cell receptor beta chain stems from a study of T cell responses to AZD1222 COVID-19 vaccine. This clone was counted a single time. Clones were sequenced by immunoSEQ multiplex PCR, and TCRdb holds only the in-frame ones, with some missing. The sample carries 200,000 to 250,000 clones, about 95% recorded once. Germline V gene data show CDR1 as MNHEY and CDR2 as SMNVEV (reference sequence). V lost 3 bases, J lost 5 bases, and 20 bases lay in between. The CDR3 loop spans 16 amino acids. The material was peripheral blood, obtained 28 days after the second dose of the MenACWY control vaccine. The chain recombines TRBV27 with TRBJ2-7; D gene unclear. The clonotype was recovered from an adult who received the MenACWY meningococcal vaccine as a control. CDR3 residues: CASSFVGPTPLNEQYF. For the CDR3, the DNA is TGTGCCAGCAGTTTTGTGGGCCCGACGCCATTAAACGAGCAGTACTTC.